A few counts support the clone carrying this T cell receptor beta chain. V shed 5 bases, J shed 6 bases, and the junction held 5 bases outside the gene matches. Germline CDR1 LNHDA, CDR2 SQIVND (reference sequence). CDR3 length equals 15 residues. These data belong to a study of blood T cell repertoires in COVID-19. Study-wide context: From T cells, B-cell-depleted T cells, or PBMCs came the material, which was cDNA or gDNA.

As processed by the authors: Amplifying reference gene primers gave estimates of nucleated cell counts. Libraries were prepared by immunoSEQ multiplex PCR; TCRdb keeps only in-frame clonotypes and omits some of them. V, J and clone size were drawn from that table, and D and trimming were deduced from the DNA. Here the sample spans 200,000 to 250,000 clones, under 90% being singletons. All enrollees were about 18 to 89 years old and from 20 to 25 US areas. The receptor was derived from a woman aged 50 to 65 who had been exposed to COVID-19. The chain joins TRBV19 to TRBJ1-6; TRBD1 aligns across 9 bases. The sample comprised PBMCs or T cells enriched from blood (not recorded which). In nucleotides, the CDR3 is TGTGCCAGTAGTTCTGGACAGGGGACTAATTCACCCCTCCACTTT. Its protein product is CASSSGQGTNSPLHF.